These 31 T cell receptor beta chains were all obtained from the same sample, sequenced in a study of shared clonotypes between healthy human individuals. Generated by immunoSEQ multiplex PCR, the TCRdb table keeps only in-frame clones and is missing some. The profile shows around 1.5 million clones, approximately 98% of them singletons. Sequences were obtained from naive CD4+ T cells sorted from blood. The subset here: CD45RA+ positively selected. Every receptor here comes from a young man in good health.

The chain carries TRBV5-1 and TRBJ1-3; possible D gene TRBD1, 6 bases. Germline-derived CDR1 and CDR2 are SGHRS and YFSETQ. This CDR3 contains 17 residues. Trimming pared 1 base from V and 0 bases from J, leaving 14 bases between. The CDR3: CASSLPDSSSSGNTIYF. The DNA of the CDR3 is TGCGCCAGCAGCTTGCCGGACAGTTCCAGCTCTGGAAACACCATATATTTT.

This rearrangement joins TRBV7-2 to TRBJ2-3, with 13 bases identical to TRBD2. This CDR3 comprises 18 residues. The germline V gene has CDR1 SGHTA and CDR2 FQGNSA. J was trimmed by 4 bases and V by 6 bases; bases with no gene match: 13. For the CDR3, the DNA is TGTGCCAGCAGTTTCACCGGGACTAGCGGGATCCGGGCAGATACGCAGTATTTT. Translation gives CASSFTGTSGIRADTQYF. The full variable domain, completed using reference TRBV7-2 and TRBJ2-3, is GAGVSQSPSNKVTEKGKDVELRCDPISGHTALYWYRQSLGQGLEFLIYFQGNSAPDKSGLPSDRFSAERTGGSVSTLTIQRTQQEDSAVYLCASSFTGTSGIRADTQYFGPGTRLTVL.

The chain combines TRBV10-1 with TRBJ2-7; 8 positions agree with TRBD1. The CDR3 has 15 residues. J lost 4 bases, V lost 1 base, and 6 bases had no gene match. Looked up from germline, CDR1 is WNHNN and CDR2 is SYGVQD (reference sequence). The CDR3 is CASSEYRQGRYEQYF. The CDR3 nucleotides read TGCGCCAGCAGTGAGTATCGACAGGGGAGGTACGAGCAGTACTTC.

The rearrangement joins TRBV27 to TRBJ2-1; D is perhaps TRBD2 (5 bases). In germline, CDR1 is MNHEY, CDR2 SMNVEV (reference sequence). V shed 6 bases and J shed 5 bases, with 17 bases lying between them. The CDR3 consists of 15 residues. The CDR3 nucleotides read TGTGCCAGCAGATTTGAGGGTTCGGGAAACAATGAGCAGTTCTTC. Translating gives CASRFEGSGNNEQFF.

The V call is TRBV6-6, the J call TRBJ1-3, with 8 positions matching TRBD1. In germline, CDR1 is MNHNY, CDR2 SVGAGI (reference sequence). The CDR3 is made up of 16 amino acids. V was clipped by 2 bases and J by 0 bases; unmatched bases: 3. The CDR3 spells CASSYGDRLSGNTIYF. CDR3 DNA: TGTGCCAGCAGTTACGGGGACAGGCTCTCTGGAAACACCATATATTTT.

The chain uses TRBV27 and TRBJ2-1, with 8 bases matching TRBD2. There are 15 residues in the CDR3. The V segment lost 2 bases and the J segment 0 bases; nucleotides outside the gene matches: 0. The germline V gene encodes CDR1 MNHEY and CDR2 SMNVEV (reference sequence). The CDR3, as DNA: TGTGCCAGCAGTTTACTAGCGGGCTCCTACAATGAGCAGTTCTTC. This gives the protein CASSLLAGSYNEQFF.

The J gene is TRBJ1-5, the V gene TRBV28; maybe TRBD1 (6 bases). The V end was cut by 2 bases, the J end by 5 bases, with 19 bases between. Per germline, CDR1 MDHEN and CDR2 SYDVKM. The CDR3 runs 17 residues. The CDR3 loop reads CASSLIAEGGYDQPQHF. DNA of the CDR3: TGTGCCAGCAGTTTAATTGCGGAGGGGGGTTACGATCAGCCCCAGCATTTT.

A remark on this clone: The same CDR3 arises from other DNA sequences in this sample as well. J is TRBJ2-1 and V is TRBV18; perhaps TRBD1 as D (5 bases). Between the trimmed V and J ends, which lost 4 bases and 8 bases, there was a span of 6 bases. Germline CDR1 reads KGHSH; CDR2 reads LQKENI. CDR3 length: 11 residues. The CDR3 DNA sequence: TGTGCCAGCTCACGCAGGGATGAGCAGTTCTTC. This gives the protein CASSRRDEQFF.

This clone was observed once. V gene TRBV5-5 combines with J gene TRBJ2-3; 11 bases are a match to TRBD2. CDR1 and CDR2 (germline): SGHKS, YYEKEE (reference sequence). The CDR3 is made up of 16 amino acids. V trimming: 3 bases; J trimming: 6 bases; junction bases outside the gene matches: 9. The CDR3 loop reads CASSWAGLAAGDTQYF. CDR3 nucleotide sequence: TGTGCCAGCAGCTGGGCGGGACTAGCGGCGGGGGATACGCAGTATTTT.

The CDR3 protein is CASSLAGGVGGPDGYTF. Here the CDR3 DNA reads TGTGCCAGCAGCTTAGCCGGAGGGGTCGGGGGGCCGGACGGCTACACCTTC. This chain links TRBV7-2 with TRBJ1-2, with TRBD1 as a possible D gene (6 bases). CDR3 size: 17 residues. From germline, CDR1 is SGHTA and CDR2 FQGNSA. V was trimmed by 0 bases and J by 8 bases, leaving 22 bases between them.

The chain joins TRBV29-1 to TRBJ2-2; D ambiguous. Germline CDR1 SQVTM, CDR2 ANQGSEA. The CDR3 contains 13 residues. Trimming shortened V by 4 bases and J by 2 bases, and 8 bases separated the two germline ends. The chain's CDR3 is CSVGTYNTGELFF. The CDR3 DNA sequence: TGCAGCGTTGGAACTTACAACACCGGGGAGCTGTTTTTT.

Notes on this clone: Distinct nucleotide sequences in the sample also encode this CDR3. The chain has TRBV5-4 and TRBJ2-5; TRBD2 matches 7 bases. Germline values: CDR1 SGHNT, CDR2 YYREEE (reference sequence). With 0 bases clipped from V and 3 bases from J, the junction kept 2 bases outside the gene matches. The CDR3 has 14 residues. The CDR3 loop is CASSLGGGEETQYF. The CDR3 DNA follows: TGTGCCAGCAGCTTGGGGGGAGGGGAAGAGACCCAGTACTTC. The whole variable domain, filled in from reference TRBV5-4 and TRBJ2-5, reads ETGVTQSPTHLIKTRGQQVTLRCSSQSGHNTVSWYQQALGQGPQFIFQYYREEENGRGNFPPRFSGLQFPNYSSELNVNALELDDSALYLCASSLGGGEETQYFGPGTRLLVL.

The V call is TRBV4-3, the J call TRBJ1-1, with D hard to call. CDR3 size: 16 residues. V was trimmed by 5 bases and J by 0 bases, leaving 16 bases between them. From germline, CDR1 is LGHNA and CDR2 YSLEER. CDR3 loop: CASSSRHGLVNTEAFF. The CDR3 nucleotides read TGCGCCAGCAGCAGTCGACACGGGCTAGTGAACACTGAAGCTTTCTTT.

The chain employs TRBV2 and TRBJ1-1; D is perhaps TRBD1 (6 bases). Germline CDR1 SNHLY, CDR2 FYNNEI. This CDR3 has 16 amino acids. Deletions cut 7 bases from V and 1 base from J, with 19 bases between. CDR3 in DNA: TGTGCCAGCACGCCGCGGGGGGCTCGCAGGAACACTGAAGCTTTCTTT. Protein sequence: CASTPRGARRNTEAFF.

This clone was found once. The J gene is TRBJ1-1, the V gene TRBV7-9; TRBD1 matches at 9 bases. Germline lookup yields CDR1 SEHNR and CDR2 FQNEAQ (reference sequence). The V segment lost 5 bases and the J segment 4 bases; nucleotides outside the gene matches: 11. CDR3 size: 16 residues. CDR3 in DNA: TGTGCCAGCAGCCAGGACAGGGGTTTTTTGAGCACTGAAGCTTTCTTT. Residues: CASSQDRGFLSTEAFF.

CDR3 bases: TGCGCCAGCAGCTCGACAGGGGGCGTCGTTCAGGATACGCAGTATTTT. This translates into CASSSTGGVVQDTQYF. This chain joins TRBV5-1 and TRBJ2-3; TRBD1 aligns across 10 bases. CDR1 and CDR2 (germline): SGHRS, YFSETQ. With V trimmed by 3 bases and J by 6 bases, 10 bases remained unmatched. The CDR3 totals 16 residues.

This rearrangement joins TRBV5-1 to TRBJ2-2, with no clear D. Deletions cut 0 bases from V and 1 base from J, with 13 bases between. The CDR3 covers 17 residues. CDR1 is SGHRS and CDR2 is YFSETQ in the germline V gene. The CDR3 loop reads CASSLETPSRNTGELFF. The CDR3 bases are TGCGCCAGCAGCTTGGAGACTCCATCAAGGAACACCGGGGAGCTGTTTTTT.

The CDR3 sequence: CASSQELSRYNEQFF. The CDR3 region has the DNA TGCGCCAGCAGCCAAGAACTCTCTCGATACAATGAGCAGTTCTTC. V usage is TRBV4-3 and J usage is TRBJ2-1; D is uncertain. Germline CDR1 reads LGHNA; CDR2 reads YSLEER. The CDR3 is 15 amino acids. Between the trimmed V and J ends, which lost 0 bases and 4 bases, there was a span of 10 bases.

This rearrangement joins TRBV7-6 to TRBJ2-5, with D hard to call. V shed 2 bases and J shed 5 bases, with 12 bases lying between them. Looked up from germline, CDR1 is SGHVS and CDR2 is FNYEAQ. The CDR3 is 14 amino acids. This chain's CDR3 is CASSLPKDRETQYF. CDR3 sequence (DNA): TGTGCCAGCAGCTTACCAAAAGACCGGGAGACCCAGTACTTC.

This sequence joins TRBV5-4 and TRBJ2-7, with TRBD2 identical over 9 bases. Germline CDR1 is SGHNT and CDR2 is YYREEE (reference sequence). V gave up 1 base and J gave up 0 bases; unmatched junction bases: 5. The CDR3 runs to 16 residues. CDR3 sequence: CASSLSLAGSSYEQYF. CDR3 nucleotide sequence: TGTGCCAGCAGCTTGTCCCTAGCGGGAAGCTCCTACGAGCAGTACTTC.

The chain links TRBV14 to TRBJ2-2, with D unclear. This CDR3 has 13 residues. The germline V gene encodes CDR1 SGHDN and CDR2 FVKESK. The ends were cut back, 0 bases at V and 6 bases at J, with 5 bases in the middle. For the CDR3, the DNA is TGTGCCAGCAGCCAAGATATACCCGGGGAGCTGTTTTTT. Amino acids: CASSQDIPGELFF.

The chain couples TRBV5-1 to TRBJ2-1; 7 nucleotides align to TRBD2. The CDR3 is made up of 16 amino acids. Germline V gene lookup returns CDR1 SGHRS and CDR2 YFSETQ. Trimming took 5 bases from V and 1 from J; bases not matched to a gene: 9. CDR3 sequence: CASSLAAGVSYNEQFF. CDR3 DNA sequence: TGCGCCAGCAGTCTCGCGGCGGGAGTATCCTACAATGAGCAGTTCTTC.

This clone was counted a single time. The genes are TRBV28 and TRBJ2-5; 9 bases match TRBD1. The CDR3 sequence is 17 residues long. Germline V gene sequence: CDR1 MDHEN, CDR2 SYDVKM. V shed 4 bases, J shed 5 bases, and the junction held 14 bases outside the gene matches. The CDR3 sequence is CASSSLPGQGSGETQYF. The DNA for the CDR3 is TGTGCCAGCAGTTCTCTCCCCGGACAGGGGTCGGGGGAGACCCAGTACTTC.

This clone came up once. This rearrangement joins TRBV28 to TRBJ1-2; 8 bases agree with TRBD1. V lost 5 bases to trimming and J lost 1 base; unmatched junction nucleotides: 6. Germline V gene lookup returns CDR1 MDHEN and CDR2 SYDVKM. This CDR3 has 15 amino acids. The CDR3 DNA reads as TGTGCCAGCAGTGAAGGACAGGGATTTAACTATGGCTACACCTTC. Encoded protein: CASSEGQGFNYGYTF.

CDR3 DNA: TGCGCCAGCAGCTTGGCCCCATGGCCACGTGGAGACACTGAAGCTTTCTTT. It codes for CASSLAPWPRGDTEAFF. J is TRBJ1-1 and V is TRBV5-1; unclear D gene. There are 17 residues in the CDR3. Trimming removed 0 bases at V and 3 bases at J, with 18 bases between. From germline, CDR1 is SGHRS and CDR2 YFSETQ. Full variable domain (outside the CDR3, taken from reference TRBV5-1 and TRBJ1-1): KAGVTQTPRYLIKTRGQQVTLSCSPISGHRSVSWYQQTPGQGLQFLFEYFSETQRNKGNFPGRFSGRQFSNSRSEMNVSTLELGDSALYLCASSLAPWPRGDTEAFFGQGTRLTVV.

V and J are TRBV30 and TRBJ2-7; 7 bases are shared with TRBD2. The CDR3 totals 13 residues. Trimming removed 1 base from V and 5 bases from J; junction bases left unmatched: 5. CDR1 is GTSNPN and CDR2 is SVGIG in the germline V gene (reference sequence). In DNA form, the CDR3 reads TGTGCCTGGAGTGACAGGCGGGAGAACGAGCAGTACTTC. Translation gives CAWSDRRENEQYF.

This chain uses TRBV19 with TRBJ2-2; TRBD2 matches at 10 bases. This CDR3 has 16 amino acids. V lost 2 bases and J lost 4; bases outside the gene matches: 4. Germline V gene lookup returns CDR1 LNHDA and CDR2 SQIVND (reference sequence). DNA of the CDR3: TGTGCCAGTAGTATAATAGCGGGAGGTAGCACCGGGGAGCTGTTTTTT. It encodes CASSIIAGGSTGELFF.

The chain recombines TRBV29-1 with TRBJ1-1; D unclear. Germline values: CDR1 SQVTM, CDR2 ANQGSEA. V was cut by 4 bases and J by 4 bases, with 25 bases left in between. The CDR3 loop spans 17 amino acids. The CDR3, as DNA: TGCAGCGTTGTAAAGGAGTGGTTGGCACCCACGAGCACTGAAGCTTTCTTT. It yields the protein CSVVKEWLAPTSTEAFF.

The J gene is TRBJ2-7, the V gene TRBV27, with 7 bases fitting TRBD1. CDR3 length equals 15 residues. The germline V gene has CDR1 MNHEY and CDR2 SMNVEV (reference sequence). J lost 2 bases, V lost 5 bases, and 9 bases had no gene match. CDR3 protein: CASSPTGFNPYEQYF. The CDR3 bases are TGTGCCAGCAGTCCGACAGGGTTTAACCCCTACGAGCAGTACTTC.

The J gene is TRBJ2-7, the V gene TRBV5-1; the match to TRBD1 covers 7 bases. Germline CDR1 is SGHRS and CDR2 is YFSETQ. Trimming took 4 bases from V and 2 from J; bases not matched to a gene: 6. The CDR3 has 14 amino acids. The CDR3 is CASSPVQGTYEQYF. The DNA of the CDR3 is TGCGCCAGCAGCCCTGTACAGGGGACCTACGAGCAGTACTTC.

This chain joins TRBV7-8 and TRBJ1-1; D is ambiguous. Germline V lookup: CDR1 SGHVS, CDR2 FQNEAQ. V lost 7 bases and J 0 bases, leaving 12 bases between the germline ends. This CDR3 comprises 14 residues. This CDR3 is CASIPVGLNTEAFF. The CDR3 DNA sequence: TGTGCCAGCATCCCCGTGGGGTTGAACACTGAAGCTTTCTTT.